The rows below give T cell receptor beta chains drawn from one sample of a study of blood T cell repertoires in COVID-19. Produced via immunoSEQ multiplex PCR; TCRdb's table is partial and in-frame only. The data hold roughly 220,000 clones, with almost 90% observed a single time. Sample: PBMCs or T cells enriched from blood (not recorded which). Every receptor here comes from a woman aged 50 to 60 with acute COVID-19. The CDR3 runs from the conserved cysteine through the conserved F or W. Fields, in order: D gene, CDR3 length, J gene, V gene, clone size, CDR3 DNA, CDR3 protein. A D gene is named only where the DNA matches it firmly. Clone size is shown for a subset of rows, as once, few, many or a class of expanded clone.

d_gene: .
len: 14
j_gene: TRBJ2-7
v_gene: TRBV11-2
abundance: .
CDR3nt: TGTGCCAGCAGCCTTTTGGGGGGGCCCTACGAGCAGTACTTC
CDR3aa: CASSLLGGPYEQYF

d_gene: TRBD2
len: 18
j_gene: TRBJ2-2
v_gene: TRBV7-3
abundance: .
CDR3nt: TGTGCCAGCAGCCCTGCCGGGACTAGCGGGAGGAGAGGCGGGGAGCTGTTTTTT
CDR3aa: CASSPAGTSGRRGGELFF

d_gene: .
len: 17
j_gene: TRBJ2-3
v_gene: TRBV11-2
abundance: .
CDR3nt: TGTGCCAGCAGCTTAAAGCGAGGTGCAGGGTCCACAGATACGCAGTATTTT
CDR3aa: CASSLKRGAGSTDTQYF

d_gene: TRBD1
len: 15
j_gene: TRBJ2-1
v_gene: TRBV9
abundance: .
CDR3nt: TGTGCCAGCAGCGTGGGACAGAGTCCGTCCCATGAGCAGTTCTTC
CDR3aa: CASSVGQSPSHEQFF

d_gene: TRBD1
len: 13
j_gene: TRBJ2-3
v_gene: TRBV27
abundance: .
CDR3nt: TGTGCCAGCAGTTACACAGGGGCAGATACGCAGTATTTT
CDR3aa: CASSYTGADTQYF

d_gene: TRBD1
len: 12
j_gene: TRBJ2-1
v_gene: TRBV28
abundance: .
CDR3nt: TGTGCCAGCCGGACAGGAAACAATGAGCAGTTCTTC
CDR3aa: CASRTGNNEQFF

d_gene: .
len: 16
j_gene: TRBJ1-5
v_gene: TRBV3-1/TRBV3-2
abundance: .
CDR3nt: TGTGCCAGCAGCCAAGCGGCGAGGGGGGGGGATCAGCCCCAGCATTTT
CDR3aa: CASSQAARGGDQPQHF

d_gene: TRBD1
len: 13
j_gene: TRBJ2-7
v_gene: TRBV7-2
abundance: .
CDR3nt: TGTGCCAGCAGCCTGGGACAGTTCTACGAGCAGTACTTC
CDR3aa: CASSLGQFYEQYF

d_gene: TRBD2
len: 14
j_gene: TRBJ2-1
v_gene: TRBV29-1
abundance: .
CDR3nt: TGCAGCGTTTTACGACTAGCGGGCTACAATGAGCAGTTCTTC
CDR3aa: CSVLRLAGYNEQFF

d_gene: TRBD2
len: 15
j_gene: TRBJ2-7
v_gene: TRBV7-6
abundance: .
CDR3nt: TGTGCCAGCAGCCGGCTAGCGGTAAGCTCCTACGAGCAGTACTTC
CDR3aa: CASSRLAVSSYEQYF

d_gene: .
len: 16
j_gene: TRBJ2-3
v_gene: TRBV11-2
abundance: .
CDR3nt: TGTGCCAGCAGCTTAGATCCGACAGGCAGAACAGATACGCAGTATTTT
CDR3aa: CASSLDPTGRTDTQYF

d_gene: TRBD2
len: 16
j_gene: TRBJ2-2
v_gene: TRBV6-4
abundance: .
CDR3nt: TGTGCCAGCATCCCGACTAGCGGGAAGGGTACCGGGGAGCTGTTTTTT
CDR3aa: CASIPTSGKGTGELFF

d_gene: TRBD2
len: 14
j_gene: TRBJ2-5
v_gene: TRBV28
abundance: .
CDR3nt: TGTGCCACCATTCGCGGGAGACGGTGGGAGACCCAGTACTTC
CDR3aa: CATIRGRRWETQYF

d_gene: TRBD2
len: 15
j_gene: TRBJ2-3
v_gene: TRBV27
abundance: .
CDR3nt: TGTGCCAGCAGTCGACAGCGGGGACGCACAGATACGCAGTATTTT
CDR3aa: CASSRQRGRTDTQYF

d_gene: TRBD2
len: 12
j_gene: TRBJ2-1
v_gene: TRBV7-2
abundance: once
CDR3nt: TGTGCCAGCAGCTCCAATCGGGGGGGGCAGTTCTTC
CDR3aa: CASSSNRGGQFF

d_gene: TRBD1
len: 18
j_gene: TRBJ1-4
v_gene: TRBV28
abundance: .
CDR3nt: TGTGCCAGCAGCACGACAGGGGTGTCCTTCGCAACTAATGAAAAACTGTTTTTT
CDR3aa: CASSTTGVSFATNEKLFF

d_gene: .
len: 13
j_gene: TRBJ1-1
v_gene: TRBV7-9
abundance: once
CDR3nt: TGTGCCAGCAGCCCGTTCCGGGGGACTGAAGCTTTCTTT
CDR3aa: CASSPFRGTEAFF

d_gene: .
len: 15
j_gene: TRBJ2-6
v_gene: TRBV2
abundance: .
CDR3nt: TGTGCCAGCAGTGCAGACAGTTCTGGGGCCAACGTCCTGACTTTC
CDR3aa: CASSADSSGANVLTF

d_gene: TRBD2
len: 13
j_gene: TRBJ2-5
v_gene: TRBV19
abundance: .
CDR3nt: TGTGCCAGCGGGACTAGCGCGTCGCAGACCCAGTACTTC
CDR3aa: CASGTSASQTQYF

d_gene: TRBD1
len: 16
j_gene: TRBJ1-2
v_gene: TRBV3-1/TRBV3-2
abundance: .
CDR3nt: TGTGCCAGCAGCCAAGGGGACAGGGCGGGTCGGTGGGGCTACACCTTC
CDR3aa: CASSQGDRAGRWGYTF

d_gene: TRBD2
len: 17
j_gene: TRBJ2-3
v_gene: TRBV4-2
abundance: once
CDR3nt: TGTGCCAGCAGCCAATTCTCGGGGGAGGGGATTGGGGATACGCAGTATTTT
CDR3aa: CASSQFSGEGIGDTQYF

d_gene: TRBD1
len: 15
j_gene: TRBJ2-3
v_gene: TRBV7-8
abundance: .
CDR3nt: TGTGCCAGCAGCTGGGACAGGGGGGGCACAGATACGCAGTATTTT
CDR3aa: CASSWDRGGTDTQYF

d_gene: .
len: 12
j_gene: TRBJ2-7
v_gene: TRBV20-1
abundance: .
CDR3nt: TGCAGTGCTAGTGTTATGAGCTCCGAGCAGTACTTC
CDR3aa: CSASVMSSEQYF

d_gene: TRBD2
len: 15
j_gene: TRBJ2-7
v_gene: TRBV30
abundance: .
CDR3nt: TGTGCCTGGAGTCGTACTAGCGGTCAGACCTACGAGCAGTACTTC
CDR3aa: CAWSRTSGQTYEQYF

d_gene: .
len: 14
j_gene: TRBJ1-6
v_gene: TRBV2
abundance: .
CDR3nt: TGTGCCAGCACCGGACAGTCCTATAATTCACCCCTCCACTTT
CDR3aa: CASTGQSYNSPLHF

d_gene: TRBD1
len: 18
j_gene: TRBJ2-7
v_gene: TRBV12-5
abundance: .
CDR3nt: TGTGCTAGTGGTTTGGTAGTTTGGAGAGGACAGGGCGTGGACGAGCAGTACTTC
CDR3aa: CASGLVVWRGQGVDEQYF

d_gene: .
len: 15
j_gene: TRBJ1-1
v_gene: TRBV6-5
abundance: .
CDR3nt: TGTGCCAGCAGTTACGGGGTAGGGGCCGGCACTGAAGCTTTCTTT
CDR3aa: CASSYGVGAGTEAFF

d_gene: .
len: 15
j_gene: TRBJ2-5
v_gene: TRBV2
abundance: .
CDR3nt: TGTGCCAGCAGTGATGCGGGGATACACCAAGAGACCCAGTACTTC
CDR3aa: CASSDAGIHQETQYF

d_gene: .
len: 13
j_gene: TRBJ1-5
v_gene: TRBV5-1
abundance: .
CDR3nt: TGCGCCAGCAGCTTCGGACAGAATCAGCCCCAGCATTTT
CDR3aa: CASSFGQNQPQHF

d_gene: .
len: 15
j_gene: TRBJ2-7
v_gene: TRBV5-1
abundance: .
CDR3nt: TGCGCCAGCAGCTTGGCCAGGCTACCGAGCTACGAGCAGTACTTC
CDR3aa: CASSLARLPSYEQYF

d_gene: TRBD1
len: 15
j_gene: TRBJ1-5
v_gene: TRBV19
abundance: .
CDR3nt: TGTGCCAGTAATCGACAGGGGGCCAGCAATCAGCCCCAGCATTTT
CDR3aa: CASNRQGASNQPQHF

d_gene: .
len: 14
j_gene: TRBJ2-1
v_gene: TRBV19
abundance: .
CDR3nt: TGTGCCAGTAGGAGTCTAGCGTTTTACAATGAGCAGTTCTTC
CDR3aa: CASRSLAFYNEQFF

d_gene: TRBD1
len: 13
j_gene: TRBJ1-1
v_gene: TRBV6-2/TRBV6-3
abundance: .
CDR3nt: TGTGCCAGCAGTTACTTCGGGACAGCGGAAGCTTTCTTT
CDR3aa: CASSYFGTAEAFF

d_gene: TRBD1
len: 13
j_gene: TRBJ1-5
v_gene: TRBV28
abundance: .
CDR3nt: TGTGCCAGCTCCAGGGGGGTGGGTCAGCCCCAGCATTTT
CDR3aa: CASSRGVGQPQHF

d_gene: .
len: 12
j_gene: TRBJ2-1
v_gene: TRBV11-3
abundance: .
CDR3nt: TGTGCCAGCAGCACCGGGAGCCCTGAGCAGTTCTTC
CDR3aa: CASSTGSPEQFF

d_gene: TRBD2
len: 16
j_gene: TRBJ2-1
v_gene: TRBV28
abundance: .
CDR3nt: TGTGCCAGCAGTTTACCTCTAGCGGGAGGGCGCAATGAGCAGTTCTTC
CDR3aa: CASSLPLAGGRNEQFF

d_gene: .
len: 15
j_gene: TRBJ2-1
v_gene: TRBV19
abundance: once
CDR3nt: TGTGCCAGTAGTACGTACAGGGTAAGGGACAATGAGCAGTTCTTC
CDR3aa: CASSTYRVRDNEQFF

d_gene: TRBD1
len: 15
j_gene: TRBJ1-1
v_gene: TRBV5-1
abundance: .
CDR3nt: TGCGCCAGCAGTCTGCGGACAGGGCTGAACACTGAAGCTTTCTTT
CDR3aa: CASSLRTGLNTEAFF

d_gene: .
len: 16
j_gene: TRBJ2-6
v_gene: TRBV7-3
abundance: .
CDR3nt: TGTGCCAGCAGCTTAATCCCAGGCTCTGGGGCCAACGTCCTGACTTTC
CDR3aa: CASSLIPGSGANVLTF

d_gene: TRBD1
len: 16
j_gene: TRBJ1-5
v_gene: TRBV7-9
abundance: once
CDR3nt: TGTGCCAGCAGCTTCTCAGGGGGCAGGAGCAATCAGCCCCAGCATTTT
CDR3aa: CASSFSGGRSNQPQHF

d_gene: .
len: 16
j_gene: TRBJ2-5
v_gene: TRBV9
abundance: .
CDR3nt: TGTGCCAGCAGCCAACCTTTGAGGGGAGGAGATGAGACCCAGTACTTC
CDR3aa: CASSQPLRGGDETQYF

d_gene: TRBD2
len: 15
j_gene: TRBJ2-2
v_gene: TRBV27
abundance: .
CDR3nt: TGTGCCAGCAGTTCCTTGGCGGGAGGGGCCGGGGAGCTGTTTTTT
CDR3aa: CASSSLAGGAGELFF

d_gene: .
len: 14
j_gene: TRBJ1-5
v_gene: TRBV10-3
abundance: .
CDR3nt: TGTGCCATCAGTGAGTCTGCGAGAAATCAGCCCCAGCATTTT
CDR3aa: CAISESARNQPQHF

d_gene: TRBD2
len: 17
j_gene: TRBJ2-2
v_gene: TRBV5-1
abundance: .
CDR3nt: TGCGCCAGCAGCTTAGAAACTAGCGGGAGGGCCGTCGGGGAGCTGTTTTTT
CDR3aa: CASSLETSGRAVGELFF

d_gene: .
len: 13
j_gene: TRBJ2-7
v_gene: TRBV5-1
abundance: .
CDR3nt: TGCGCCAGCAACGAGGACAACTCCTACGAGCAGTACTTC
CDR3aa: CASNEDNSYEQYF

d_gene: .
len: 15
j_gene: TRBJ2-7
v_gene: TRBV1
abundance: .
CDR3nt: TGCACCAGCAGCCAACCTACCAGGGGTATGGGCGAGCAGTACTTC
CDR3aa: CTSSQPTRGMGEQYF

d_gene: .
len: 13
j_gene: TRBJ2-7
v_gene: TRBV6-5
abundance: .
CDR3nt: TGTGCCACCACCCGGGGGGCCCTATACGAGCAGTACTTC
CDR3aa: CATTRGALYEQYF

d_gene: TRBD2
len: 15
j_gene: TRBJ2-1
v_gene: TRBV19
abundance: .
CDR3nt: TGTGCCAGTAGTATAACAGCGGGAGGATACAATGAGCAGTTCTTC
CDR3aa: CASSITAGGYNEQFF

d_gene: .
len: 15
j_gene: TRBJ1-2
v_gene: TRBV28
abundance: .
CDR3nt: TGTGCCAGCAGTTTGGGGGGGGCACGGGGCTATGGCTACACCTTC
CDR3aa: CASSLGGARGYGYTF